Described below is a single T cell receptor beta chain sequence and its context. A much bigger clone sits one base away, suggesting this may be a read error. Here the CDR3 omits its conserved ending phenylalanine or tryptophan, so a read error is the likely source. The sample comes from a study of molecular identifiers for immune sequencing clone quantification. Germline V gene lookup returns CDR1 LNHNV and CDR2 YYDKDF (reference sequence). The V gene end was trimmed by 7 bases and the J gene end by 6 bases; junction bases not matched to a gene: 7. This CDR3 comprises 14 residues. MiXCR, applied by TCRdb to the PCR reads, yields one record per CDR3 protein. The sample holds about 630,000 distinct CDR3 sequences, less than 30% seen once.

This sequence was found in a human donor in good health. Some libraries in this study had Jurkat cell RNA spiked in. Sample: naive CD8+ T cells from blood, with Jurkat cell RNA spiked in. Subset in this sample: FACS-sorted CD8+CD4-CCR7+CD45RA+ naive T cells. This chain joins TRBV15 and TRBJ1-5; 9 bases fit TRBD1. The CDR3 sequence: CATTRDRAAQPQHL. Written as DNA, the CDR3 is TGTGCCACCACCAGGGACAGGGCAGCTCAGCCCCAGCATCTT.